This T cell receptor beta chain was recovered during a study of blood T cells in healthy people across ages. Study context: About one barcoded beta molecule per two T cells was captured by template switching.

With respect to this clonotype: Its specificity is unknown.

Study findings and constraints: TCR beta diversity, measured per million T cells, fell in a roughly linear way with age. Researchers said unsorted PBMCs prevented a conclusive naive versus antigen-experienced comparison.

The V gene's germline CDR1 is LGHNT and CDR2 FRNRAP. V lost 2 bases, J lost 4 bases, and 17 bases lay in between. The CDR3 has 16 amino acids. Together with a sample-barcoded 5' primer, a J-beta primer mix was included in a second PCR lasting about 7 to 12 cycles. TCRdb re-called the 5' RACE reads with MiXCR, one entry per CDR3 protein. The table has hundreds of thousands of distinct CDR3 sequences, under 45% seen once. J is TRBJ2-5 and V is TRBV12-5, with TRBD1 as a possible D gene (6 bases). The source material was blood. The sequence was obtained from a man between 60 and 75 years old in good health. CDR3 region: CASGLIVSGVGETQYF. The CDR3 DNA sequence: TGTGCTAGTGGTTTGATCGTTTCAGGGGTCGGAGAGACCCAGTACTTC.